This TCR beta chain was identified in a study of shared clonotypes between healthy human individuals. The wider study: Each donor's CD8 memory used one plate, CD8 naive two, each CD4 subset three.

Only Caucasian adults living in Nashville, Tennessee made up the donor group. Sequencing used immunoSEQ multiplex PCR; TCRdb keeps in-frame clones, though not all of them. This table holds about 2.3 million clones, around 92% found once. The germline gives CDR1 SEHNR, CDR2 FQNEAQ (reference sequence). The CDR3 spans 16 residues. V was clipped by 4 bases and J by 0 bases; unmatched bases: 8. What was sequenced was naive CD4+ T cells from PBMCs. Subset described: CD45RA+ positively selected. The chain joins TRBV7-9 to TRBJ1-1; 7 bases agree with TRBD1. The TCR comes from a man aged 18 to 30 in good health. Some clones in this sample may be carry-over from other donors' samples. The CDR3, as DNA: TGTGCCAGCAGCTACGCGACAGGGACCATGAACACTGAAGCTTTCTTT. As protein: CASSYATGTMNTEAFF.